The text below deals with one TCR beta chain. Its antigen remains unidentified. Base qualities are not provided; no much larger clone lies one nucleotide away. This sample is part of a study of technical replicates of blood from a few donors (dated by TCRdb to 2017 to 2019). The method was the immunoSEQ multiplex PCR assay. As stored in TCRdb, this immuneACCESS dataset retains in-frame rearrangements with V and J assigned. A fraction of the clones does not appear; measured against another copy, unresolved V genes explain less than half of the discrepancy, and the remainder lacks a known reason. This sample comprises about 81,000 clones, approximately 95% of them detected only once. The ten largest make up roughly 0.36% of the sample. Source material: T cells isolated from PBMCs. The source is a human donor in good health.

The CDR3 has the sequence CASSSLALLSYNEQFF. The DNA reads TGTGCCAGCAGTTCTCTAGCTCTTTTATCCTACAATGAGCAGTTCTTC. The rearranged chain carries TRBV27 and TRBJ2-1; D gene: possibly TRBD2, on 5 matching bases. The trim is 4 bases for V and 1 base for J, with a gap of 14 bases between the germline ends. The CDR3 starts with the cysteine, ends with the phenylalanine, and has 16 residues. Left in the record is the CDR3 DNA by itself, 48 bases read in frame from the first base. The germline V gene (reference sequence) sets CDR1 to MNHEY and CDR2 to SMNVEV.